One and the same sample provided the 5 T cell receptor beta chains below, sequenced in a study of vaccination and CD4 T cells after COVID-19. For these TCRs, the target antigens are not known. Treatment meaning: approximately nine-day PBMC culture with coronavirus spike peptide pools or control peptides (ViraFEST assay). The Oncomine TCR Beta short-read assay was applied to DNA of cultured CD4+ T cells. TCRdb independently ran MiXCR on the PCR reads; one entry per CDR3 protein. The sample has more than 6,000 distinct CDR3 sequences; about 19% are singletons. The sequenced sample was CD4+ T cells from blood, cultured in vitro, obtained after SARS-CoV-2 vaccination. The receptors derive from a human donor who had recovered from COVID-19.

The chain couples TRBV6-1 to TRBJ1-2, with 7 bases matching TRBD1. This CDR3 contains 14 residues. The germline CDR1 and CDR2 sequences are MNHNS and SASEGT. V lost 6 bases to trimming and J lost 4 bases; unmatched junction nucleotides: 8. DNA for the CDR3: TGTGCCAGCAGGGCCACCGACAGGGCCTATGGCTACACCTTC. Amino acids: CASRATDRAYGYTF.

This clonotype rates as medium-sized (0.01 to 0.1%). The gene calls are TRBV7-3 and TRBJ2-1, with TRBD2 matching over 7 bases. Germline V CDR1 and CDR2: SGHTA, FQGTGA. This CDR3 is 15 amino acids long. The ends lost 5 bases at V and 3 bases at J; junction bases unmatched: 7. CDR3 residues: CASSGVGGNYNEQFF. The DNA of the CDR3 is TGTGCCAGCAGCGGGGTCGGGGGGAACTACAATGAGCAGTTCTTC.

This clonotype is classed as medium-sized. The chain joins TRBV28 to TRBJ1-5, with a tentative D call TRBD1 (6 bases). The CDR3 is 15 residues long. Germline lookup yields CDR1 MDHEN and CDR2 SYDVKM. V lost 7 bases and J lost 3, with 16 bases in between. CDR3 sequence reads: CASIHGGGLNQPQHF. DNA for the CDR3: TGTGCCAGCATTCACGGAGGGGGGCTCAATCAGCCCCAGCATTTT.

This clonotype counts as large. The chain employs TRBV20-1 and TRBJ2-3; TRBD2 aligns across 7 bases. Germline CDR1 reads DFQATT; CDR2 reads SNEGSKA (reference sequence). Trimming removed 5 bases from V and 1 base from J; junction bases left unmatched: 9. CDR3 length: 15 amino acids. The CDR3 spells CSAGARGSGTDTQYF. CDR3 coding DNA: TGCAGTGCTGGAGCACGCGGGAGCGGCACAGATACGCAGTATTTT.

By frequency in the sample, this clonotype is medium-sized. This sequence joins TRBV7-2 and TRBJ2-7; no reliable D call. Trimming removed 7 bases at V and 2 bases at J, with 12 bases between. Germline lookup yields CDR1 SGHTA and CDR2 FQGNSA. The CDR3 totals 13 residues. CDR3 in amino acids: CASNQGAAYEQYF. The CDR3 DNA follows: TGTGCCAGCAACCAAGGAGCCGCCTACGAGCAGTACTTC.